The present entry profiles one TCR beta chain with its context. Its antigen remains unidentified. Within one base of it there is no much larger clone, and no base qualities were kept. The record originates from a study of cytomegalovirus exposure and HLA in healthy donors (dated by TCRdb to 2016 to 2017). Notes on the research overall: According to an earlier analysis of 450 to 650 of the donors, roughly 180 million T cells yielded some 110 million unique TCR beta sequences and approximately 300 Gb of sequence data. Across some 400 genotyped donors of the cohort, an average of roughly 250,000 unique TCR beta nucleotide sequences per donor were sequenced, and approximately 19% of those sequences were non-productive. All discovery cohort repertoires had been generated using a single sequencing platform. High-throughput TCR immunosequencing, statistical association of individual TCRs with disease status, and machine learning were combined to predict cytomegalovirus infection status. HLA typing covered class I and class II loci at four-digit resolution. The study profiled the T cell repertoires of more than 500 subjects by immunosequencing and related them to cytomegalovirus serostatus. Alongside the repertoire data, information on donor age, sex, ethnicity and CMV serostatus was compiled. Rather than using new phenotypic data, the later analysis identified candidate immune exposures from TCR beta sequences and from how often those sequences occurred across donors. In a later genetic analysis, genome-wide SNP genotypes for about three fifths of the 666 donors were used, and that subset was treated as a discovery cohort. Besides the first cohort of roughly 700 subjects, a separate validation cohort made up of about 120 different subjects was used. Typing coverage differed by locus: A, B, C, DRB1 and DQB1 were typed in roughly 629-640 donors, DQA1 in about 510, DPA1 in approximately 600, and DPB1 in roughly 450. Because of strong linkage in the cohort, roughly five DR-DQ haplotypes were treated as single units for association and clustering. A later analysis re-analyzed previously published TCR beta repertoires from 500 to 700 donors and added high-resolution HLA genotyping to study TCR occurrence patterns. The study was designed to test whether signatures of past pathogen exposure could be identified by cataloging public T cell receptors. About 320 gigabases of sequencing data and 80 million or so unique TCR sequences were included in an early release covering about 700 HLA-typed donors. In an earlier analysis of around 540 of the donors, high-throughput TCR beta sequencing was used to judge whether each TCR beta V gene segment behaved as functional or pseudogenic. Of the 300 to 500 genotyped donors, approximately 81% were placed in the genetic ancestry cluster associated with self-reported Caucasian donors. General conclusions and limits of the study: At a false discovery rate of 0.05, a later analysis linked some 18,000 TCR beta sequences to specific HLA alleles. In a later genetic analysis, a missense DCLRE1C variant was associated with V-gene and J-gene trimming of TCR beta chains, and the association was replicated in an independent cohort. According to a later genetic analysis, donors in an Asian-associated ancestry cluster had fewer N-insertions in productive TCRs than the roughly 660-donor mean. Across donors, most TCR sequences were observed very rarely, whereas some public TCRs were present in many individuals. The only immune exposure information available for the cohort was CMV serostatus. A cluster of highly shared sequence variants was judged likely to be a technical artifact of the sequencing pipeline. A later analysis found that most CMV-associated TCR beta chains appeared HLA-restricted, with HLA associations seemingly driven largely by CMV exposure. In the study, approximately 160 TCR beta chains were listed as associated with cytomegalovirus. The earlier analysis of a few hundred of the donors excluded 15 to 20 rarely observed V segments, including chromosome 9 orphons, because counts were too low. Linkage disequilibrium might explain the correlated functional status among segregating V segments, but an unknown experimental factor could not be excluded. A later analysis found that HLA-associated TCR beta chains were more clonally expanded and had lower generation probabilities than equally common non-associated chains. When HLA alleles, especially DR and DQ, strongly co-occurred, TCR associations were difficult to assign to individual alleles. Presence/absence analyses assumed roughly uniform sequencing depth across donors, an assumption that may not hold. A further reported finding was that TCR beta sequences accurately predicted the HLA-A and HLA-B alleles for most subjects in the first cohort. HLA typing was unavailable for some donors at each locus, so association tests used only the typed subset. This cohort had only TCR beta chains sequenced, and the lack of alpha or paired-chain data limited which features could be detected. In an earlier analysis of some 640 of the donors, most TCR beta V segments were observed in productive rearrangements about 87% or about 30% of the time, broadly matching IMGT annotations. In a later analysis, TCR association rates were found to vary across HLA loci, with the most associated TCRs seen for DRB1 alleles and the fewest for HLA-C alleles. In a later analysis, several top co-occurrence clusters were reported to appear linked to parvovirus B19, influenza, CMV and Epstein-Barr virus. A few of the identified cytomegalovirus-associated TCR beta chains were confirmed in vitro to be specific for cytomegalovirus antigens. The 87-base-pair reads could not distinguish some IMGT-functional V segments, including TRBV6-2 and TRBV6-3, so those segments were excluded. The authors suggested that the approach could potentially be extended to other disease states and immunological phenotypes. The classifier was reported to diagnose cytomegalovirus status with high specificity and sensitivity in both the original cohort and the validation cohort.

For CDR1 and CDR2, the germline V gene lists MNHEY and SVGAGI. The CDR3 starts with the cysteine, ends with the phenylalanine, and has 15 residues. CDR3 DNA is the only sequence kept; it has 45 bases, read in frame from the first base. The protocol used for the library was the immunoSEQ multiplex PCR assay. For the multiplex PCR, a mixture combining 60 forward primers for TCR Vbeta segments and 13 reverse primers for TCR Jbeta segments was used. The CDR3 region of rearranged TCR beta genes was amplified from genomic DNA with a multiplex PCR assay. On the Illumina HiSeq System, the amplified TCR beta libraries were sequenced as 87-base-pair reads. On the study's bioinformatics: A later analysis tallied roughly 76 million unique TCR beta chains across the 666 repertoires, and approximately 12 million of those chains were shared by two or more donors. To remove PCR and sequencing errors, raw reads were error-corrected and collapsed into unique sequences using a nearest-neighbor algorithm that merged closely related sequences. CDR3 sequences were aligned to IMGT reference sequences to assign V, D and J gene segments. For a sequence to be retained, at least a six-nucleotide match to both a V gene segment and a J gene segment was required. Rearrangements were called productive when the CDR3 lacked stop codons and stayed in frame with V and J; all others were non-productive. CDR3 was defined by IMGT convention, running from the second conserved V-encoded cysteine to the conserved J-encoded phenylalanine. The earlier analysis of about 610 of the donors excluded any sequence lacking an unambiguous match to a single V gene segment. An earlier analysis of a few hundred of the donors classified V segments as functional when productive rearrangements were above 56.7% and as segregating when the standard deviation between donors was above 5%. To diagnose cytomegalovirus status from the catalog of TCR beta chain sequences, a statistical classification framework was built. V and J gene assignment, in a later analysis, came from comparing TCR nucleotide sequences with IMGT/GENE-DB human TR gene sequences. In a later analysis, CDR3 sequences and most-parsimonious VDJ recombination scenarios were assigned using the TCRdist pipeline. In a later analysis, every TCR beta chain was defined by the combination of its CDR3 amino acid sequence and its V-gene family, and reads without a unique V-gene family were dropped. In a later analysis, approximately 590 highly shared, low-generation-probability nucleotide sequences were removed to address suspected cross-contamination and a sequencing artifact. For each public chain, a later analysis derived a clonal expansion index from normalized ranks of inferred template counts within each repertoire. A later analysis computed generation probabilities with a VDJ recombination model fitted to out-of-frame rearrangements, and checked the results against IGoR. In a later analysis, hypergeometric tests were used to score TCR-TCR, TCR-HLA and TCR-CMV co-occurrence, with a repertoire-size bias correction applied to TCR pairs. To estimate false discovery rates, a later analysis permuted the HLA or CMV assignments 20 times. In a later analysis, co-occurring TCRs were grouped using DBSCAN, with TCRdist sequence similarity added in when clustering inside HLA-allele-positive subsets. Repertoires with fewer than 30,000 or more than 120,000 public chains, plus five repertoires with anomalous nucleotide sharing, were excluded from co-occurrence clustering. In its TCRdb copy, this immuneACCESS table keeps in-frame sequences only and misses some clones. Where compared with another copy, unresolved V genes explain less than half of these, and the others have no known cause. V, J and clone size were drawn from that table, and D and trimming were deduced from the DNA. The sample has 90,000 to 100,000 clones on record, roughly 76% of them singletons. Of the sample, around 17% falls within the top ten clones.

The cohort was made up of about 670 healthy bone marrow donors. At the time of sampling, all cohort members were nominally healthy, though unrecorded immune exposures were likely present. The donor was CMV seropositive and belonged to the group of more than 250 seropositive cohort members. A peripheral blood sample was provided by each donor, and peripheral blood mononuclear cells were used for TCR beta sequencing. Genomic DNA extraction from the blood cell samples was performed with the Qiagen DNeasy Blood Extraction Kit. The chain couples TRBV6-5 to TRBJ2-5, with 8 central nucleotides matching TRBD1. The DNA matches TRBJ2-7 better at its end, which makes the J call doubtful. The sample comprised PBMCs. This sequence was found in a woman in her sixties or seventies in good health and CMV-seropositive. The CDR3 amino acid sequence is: CASRYAGTGSYEQYF. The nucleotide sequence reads TGTGCCAGCAGATATGCCGGGACAGGCTCCTACGAGCAGTACTTC.